The present entry profiles one T cell receptor beta chain with its context. The antigen is undetermined. Pooling of second doses given at about 4 or about 12 weeks was done. CDR1 is GTSNPN, CDR2 SVGIG, per germline (reference sequence). V gave up 5 bases and J gave up 3 bases; unmatched junction bases: 4. This CDR3 is built from 13 residues. This sample is part of a study of T cell responses to AZD1222 COVID-19 vaccine. Whole-study results and caveats: Clonal diversity may have been underestimated, and the donors were mostly white British, with more females than males. The repertoires were collected only after the peak T cell response. Close to half of spike-specific TCRs reportedly recognize unmutated variant regions.

Measured with immunoSEQ multiplex PCR; TCRdb has only the in-frame clones, and not every one. The table includes approximately 120,000 clones, roughly 86% detected once. The chain uses TRBV30 and TRBJ1-1; 9 nucleotides align to TRBD1. The sequence derives from an adult who received the AZD1222 COVID-19 vaccine. The sample in question was peripheral blood, obtained 28 days after the second AZD1222 dose. In DNA, the CDR3 is TGTGCCTGGGGGGACAGGGCTTACACTGAAGCTTTCTTT. It encodes CAWGDRAYTEAFF. The whole variable domain, remainder taken from reference TRBV30 and TRBJ1-1, is SQTIHQWPATLVQPVGSPLSLECTVEGTSNPNLYWYRQAAGRGLQLLFYSVGIGQISSEVPQNLSASRPQDRQFILSSKKLLLSDSGFYLCAWGDRAYTEAFFGQGTRLTVV.